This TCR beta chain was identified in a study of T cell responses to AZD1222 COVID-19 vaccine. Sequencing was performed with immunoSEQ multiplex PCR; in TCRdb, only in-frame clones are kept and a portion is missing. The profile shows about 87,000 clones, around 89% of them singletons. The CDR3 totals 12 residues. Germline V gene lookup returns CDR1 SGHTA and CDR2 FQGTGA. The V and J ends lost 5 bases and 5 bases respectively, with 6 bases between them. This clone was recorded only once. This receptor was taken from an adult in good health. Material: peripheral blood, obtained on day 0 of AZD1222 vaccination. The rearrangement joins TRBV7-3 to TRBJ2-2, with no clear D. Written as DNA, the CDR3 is TGTGCCAGCAGCGCCGATACCGGGGAGCTGTTTTTT. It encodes CASSADTGELFF.